This entry lists 25 T cell receptor beta chains sequenced from one sample in a study of OX40 agonist ivuxolimab in advanced cancers. TCRdb keeps only in-frame clones here, not all; method: immunoSEQ multiplex PCR. The data show 50,000 to 75,000 clones, around nine tenths seen once. The sample consisted of CD4+ or CD8+ T cells sorted from blood, taken in a trial of the OX40 agonist ivuxolimab. Every receptor here comes from an adult with an advanced solid tumor such as melanoma, head and neck, liver or kidney cancer.

This chain connects TRBV2 to TRBJ1-2; unclear D gene. V was shortened by 1 base and J by 7 bases, with 10 bases between the two germline ends. The V gene's germline CDR1 is SNHLY and CDR2 FYNNEI. The CDR3 runs 13 residues. The CDR3 sequence: CASSEVGSSGYTF. CDR3 nucleotide sequence: TGTGCCAGCAGTGAAGTAGGGAGCTCTGGCTACACCTTC.

The chain is built from TRBV6-4 and TRBJ2-1, with 11 bases fitting TRBD2. Germline CDR1 reads MRHNA; CDR2 reads SNTAGT. The CDR3 is made up of 19 amino acids. Trimming cost V 5 bases and J 6 bases; bases outside gene matches: 18. CDR3 in DNA: TGTGCCAGCAGTCCTATAGCGGGAGGGCCCGGCTTAAGGAGCAATGAGCAGTTCTTC. It is translated as CASSPIAGGPGLRSNEQFF.

The V call is TRBV9, the J call TRBJ2-5; 13 nucleotides line up with TRBD2. J gave up 4 bases and V 1 base, and 7 bases lay outside the gene matches. CDR3 length: 17 residues. CDR1 and CDR2 from the germline V gene are SGDLS and YYNGEE. The CDR3 reads CASSVSGLAGAGETQYF. The DNA of the CDR3 is TGTGCCAGCAGCGTAAGTGGACTAGCGGGAGCAGGAGAGACCCAGTACTTC.

The V gene is TRBV30, the J gene TRBJ2-4; the D is unclear. This CDR3 region has 14 residues. Germline V gene lookup returns CDR1 GTSNPN and CDR2 SVGIG (reference sequence). Trimming took off 2 bases at V and 0 bases at J, with 8 bases between the two ends. The CDR3 loop reads CAWSKHLAKNIQYF. The CDR3 coding sequence is TGTGCCTGGAGTAAACACCTAGCCAAAAACATTCAGTACTTC.

The rearrangement joins TRBV2 to TRBJ2-5; D is unresolved. Germline CDR1 is SNHLY and CDR2 is FYNNEI. V was shortened by 6 bases and J by 5 bases, with 13 bases between the two germline ends. CDR3 length: 13 residues. The CDR3 DNA reads TGTGCCAGCAGGGAGCTTCCCCGGGAGACCCAGTACTTC. As protein: CASRELPRETQYF.

This clone was recorded once. This chain joins TRBV6-6 and TRBJ2-7; TRBD2 matches 14 bases. The germline CDR1 and CDR2 sequences are MNHNY and SVGAGI (reference sequence). The CDR3 is made up of 15 amino acids. V lost 5 bases to trimming and J lost 3 bases; unmatched junction nucleotides: 3. Here the CDR3 reads CASSDGLAGGYEQYF. In nucleotides, the CDR3 is TGTGCCAGCAGTGACGGACTAGCGGGAGGCTACGAGCAGTACTTC.

This CDR3 is CAWAETQYF. CDR3 nucleotides: TGTGCCTGGGCGGAGACCCAGTACTTC. V usage is TRBV30 and J usage is TRBJ2-5; D call uncertain. This CDR3 has 9 amino acids. Germline values: CDR1 GTSNPN, CDR2 SVGIG (reference sequence). V was clipped by 5 bases and J by 5 bases, with 3 bases between them.

The V call is TRBV19, the J call TRBJ2-6; no firm D call. Germline assignment: CDR1 LNHDA and CDR2 SQIVND (reference sequence). V was cut by 9 bases and J by 0 bases, with 9 bases left in between. The CDR3 contains 14 residues. As DNA, the CDR3 is TGTGCCAGCATTGGAACCTCTGGGGCCAACGTCCTGACTTTC. Its protein product is CASIGTSGANVLTF.

This chain joins TRBV25-1 and TRBJ2-7; no firm D call. The V gene lost 3 bases and the J gene lost 4 bases, with 10 bases spanning the gap. Germline CDR1 and CDR2: MGHDK and SYGVNS. This CDR3 comprises 13 residues. As DNA, the CDR3 is TGTGCCAGCAGTGACCGAGCGAGGTACGAGCAGTACTTC. It is translated as CASSDRARYEQYF.

The V call is TRBV29-1, the J call TRBJ2-1, with D maybe TRBD1 (5 bases). The germline CDR1 and CDR2 sequences are SQVTM and ANQGSEA. The CDR3 totals 12 residues. V dropped 6 bases and J dropped 6 bases, with 12 bases sitting between them. The CDR3 loop is CSVTRGINEQFF. In DNA form, the CDR3 reads TGCAGCGTGACAAGGGGCATCAATGAGCAGTTCTTC.

This chain joins TRBV2 and TRBJ2-1, with D uncertain. The CDR3 has 13 residues. The germline V and J ends were trimmed by 3 bases and 11 bases, with 14 bases remaining between them. The germline V gene encodes CDR1 SNHLY and CDR2 FYNNEI. The DNA for the CDR3 is TGTGCCAGCAGTGAGGTAAAGAGCCCCAAGCAGTTCTTC. Protein: CASSEVKSPKQFF.

This clone has only a few counts. The chain links TRBV2 to TRBJ2-6; D is unresolved. Germline lookup yields CDR1 SNHLY and CDR2 FYNNEI. CDR3 size: 14 residues. V was clipped by 9 bases and J by 2 bases, with 11 bases between them. DNA of the CDR3: TGTGCCAGGTCCGGAACCACTGGGGCCAACGTCCTGACTTTC. Protein: CARSGTTGANVLTF.

This clone has a handful of counts. V and J are TRBV9 and TRBJ2-3; D could derive from TRBD1 or TRBD2 (6 bases each). Trimming took off 0 bases at V and 5 bases at J, with 13 bases between the two ends. Germline V gene data show CDR1 as SGDLS and CDR2 as YYNGEE. The CDR3 runs to 15 residues. DNA for the CDR3: TGTGCCAGCAGCGTAGATGGGGGGCGAGTAGATACGCAGTATTTT. Its protein is CASSVDGGRVDTQYF. The entire variable domain, with the rest obtained from reference TRBV9 and TRBJ2-3, is as follows: DSGVTQTPKHLITATGQRVTLRCSPRSGDLSVYWYQQSLDQGLQFLIQYYNGEERAKGNILERFSAQQFPDLHSELNLSSLELGDSALYFCASSVDGGRVDTQYFGPGTRLTVL.

J is TRBJ2-3 and V is TRBV6-6; D is unresolved. The CDR3 runs to 11 residues. Germline V gene data show CDR1 as MNHNY and CDR2 as SVGAGI (reference sequence). Trimming took 2 bases from V and 4 from J, leaving 1 base between them. The CDR3 nucleotides read TGTGCCAGCAGTTACGCAGATACGCAGTATTTT. This codes for CASSYADTQYF.

The V gene is TRBV7-6, the J gene TRBJ2-2; TRBD2 matches 9 bases. J gave up 7 bases and V 1 base, and 4 bases lay outside the gene matches. CDR3 length: 15 amino acids. Germline loops: CDR1 SGHVS, CDR2 FNYEAQ. The CDR3 DNA is TGTGCCAGCAGCTTAGGTGATAGCGGGAGCGGGGAGCTGTTTTTT. Translating it yields CASSLGDSGSGELFF.

The V call is TRBV11-2, the J call TRBJ1-3; no reliable D call. Per the germline V gene, CDR1 is SGHAT and CDR2 is FQNNGV. The CDR3 extends over 15 amino acids. The germline V and J ends were trimmed by 4 bases and 0 bases, with 10 bases remaining between them. CDR3 nucleotides: TGTGCCAGCAGCTACCGGACGGGCTCTGGAAACACCATATATTTT. Translating it yields CASSYRTGSGNTIYF.

The V and J genes are TRBV9 and TRBJ2-1, with 14 bases matching TRBD2. There are 15 residues in the CDR3. V dropped 3 bases and J dropped 6; count of bases not matched to a gene: 2. Germline V gene data show CDR1 as SGDLS and CDR2 as YYNGEE. Written as DNA, the CDR3 is TGTGCCAGCAGCGGGGGACTAGCGGGAGTCAATGAGCAGTTCTTC. This sequence encodes CASSGGLAGVNEQFF.

The V and J genes are TRBV5-1 and TRBJ2-5; unclear D gene. This CDR3 has 13 residues. The V and J ends lost 2 bases and 2 bases respectively, with 7 bases between them. The germline V gene encodes CDR1 SGHRS and CDR2 YFSETQ. The CDR3 here is CASSFGSQETQYF. DNA for the CDR3: TGCGCCAGCAGCTTCGGCTCACAAGAGACCCAGTACTTC.

This clone is categorized as medium-sized. The chain carries TRBV27 and TRBJ2-7, with 8 nucleotides matching TRBD1. The CDR3 covers 16 residues. V was clipped by 0 bases and J by 2 bases; unmatched bases: 6. CDR1 and CDR2 from the germline V gene are MNHEY and SMNVEV (reference sequence). DNA of the CDR3: TGTGCCAGCAGTTTATCCATGGACAGGGCGGCCTACGAGCAGTACTTC. Its translation: CASSLSMDRAAYEQYF.

This chain joins TRBV7-6 and TRBJ2-1, with 9 bases matching TRBD1. The CDR3 extends over 16 amino acids. The V gene end was trimmed by 8 bases and the J gene end by 4 bases; junction bases not matched to a gene: 12. CDR1 and CDR2 from the germline V gene are SGHVS and FNYEAQ. CDR3 sequence (DNA): TGTGCCAGCGGCGATCTCCCGGGACAGGGTTACAATGAGCAGTTCTTC. This gives the protein CASGDLPGQGYNEQFF.

The V and J genes are TRBV5-1 and TRBJ1-1, with a tentative D call TRBD1 (5 bases). The V end was cut by 4 bases, the J end by 2 bases, with 9 bases between. The CDR3 extends over 13 amino acids. Germline V gene lookup returns CDR1 SGHRS and CDR2 YFSETQ. Here the CDR3 DNA reads TGCGCCAGCAGCCGGGACCCTAACACTGAAGCTTTCTTT. Encoded protein: CASSRDPNTEAFF.

This chain uses TRBV2 with TRBJ1-2; D perhaps matches TRBD1 (6 bases). Germline V gives CDR1 SNHLY, CDR2 FYNNEI. The ends were cut back, 6 bases at V and 8 bases at J, with 10 bases in the middle. The CDR3 covers 11 residues. In DNA, the CDR3 is TGTGCCAGCAGACAGGGATTCGGCTACACCTTC. Amino acid sequence: CASRQGFGYTF.

A word on this clone: The sample carries other DNA sequences with the same CDR3. J is TRBJ1-1 and V is TRBV30; D perhaps matches TRBD1 (6 bases). V dropped 4 bases and J dropped 4 bases, with 16 bases sitting between them. This CDR3 spans 14 amino acids. Germline loops: CDR1 GTSNPN, CDR2 SVGIG (reference sequence). The CDR3, as DNA: TGTGCCTGGACGCCTACAGGGCGATCCACTGAAGCTTTCTTT. Its protein is CAWTPTGRSTEAFF. The entire variable domain, with the rest obtained from reference TRBV30 and TRBJ1-1, is as follows: SQTIHQWPATLVQPVGSPLSLECTVEGTSNPNLYWYRQAAGRGLQLLFYSVGIGQISSEVPQNLSASRPQDRQFILSSKKLLLSDSGFYLCAWTPTGRSTEAFFGQGTRLTVV.

The V gene is TRBV7-8, the J gene TRBJ2-5; either TRBD1 or TRBD2 may fit D (5 bases each). The DNA end is a closer match to TRBJ2-7, so the J assignment may be wrong. CDR1 SGHVS and CDR2 FQNEAQ come from the germline V gene. This CDR3 contains 15 residues. The CDR3 coding sequence is TGTGCCAGCAGCTTATCCGGGACGGCGGGCTACGAGCAGTACTTC. Protein: CASSLSGTAGYEQYF.

In nucleotides, the CDR3 is TGTGCCAGCAGCTTAGTTAGCGGGAGGATGCACACCGGGGAGCTGTTTTTT. Translating it yields CASSLVSGRMHTGELFF. This rearrangement joins TRBV7-8 to TRBJ2-2; 10 nucleotides agree with TRBD2. V was pared by 1 base and J by 3 bases, with 5 bases of the junction left unmatched. CDR3 length: 17 residues. The germline CDR1 and CDR2 sequences are SGHVS and FQNEAQ.